This TCR beta chain was sequenced during a study of molecular identifiers for immune sequencing clone quantification. Study conclusions and caveats: Spiked Jurkat TCR RNA from one cell was reportedly detectable among approximately 1 million naive cells. Over 97% of effector molecules, but under 1% in naive cells, were held by clones with more than 20 RNA copies.

Germline V gene sequence: CDR1 MNHEY, CDR2 SMNVEV (reference sequence). CDR3 length: 15 amino acids. V lost 5 bases to trimming and J lost 6 bases; unmatched junction nucleotides: 9. Note on this clonotype: Its matching antigen is unknown.

When naive CD8 T cells were sorted, they were gated as CD8+CD4-CCR7+CD45RA+. TCRdb analysed the PCR reads with MiXCR anew, one entry per CDR3 protein. The sample yields 490,000 or so distinct CDR3 sequences, roughly a fifth seen once. J is TRBJ2-4 and V is TRBV27; 8 nucleotides align to TRBD1. This TCR derives from a human donor in good health. Some libraries in this study had Jurkat cell RNA spiked in. Sequencing was done on a sample of naive CD8+ T cells from blood, with Jurkat cell RNA spiked in. The subset was: FACS-sorted CD8+CD4-CCR7+CD45RA+ naive T cells. As DNA, the CDR3 is TGTGCCAGCAGTAGACAGGGGACTGCAGGAAACATTCAGTACTTC. This encodes CASSRQGTAGNIQYF.